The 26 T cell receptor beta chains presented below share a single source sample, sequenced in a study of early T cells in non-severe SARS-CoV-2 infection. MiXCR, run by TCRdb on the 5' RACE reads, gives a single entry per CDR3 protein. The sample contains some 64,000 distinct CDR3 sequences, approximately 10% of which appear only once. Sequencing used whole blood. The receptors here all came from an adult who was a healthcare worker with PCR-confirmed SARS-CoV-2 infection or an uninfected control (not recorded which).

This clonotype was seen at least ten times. The CDR3 bases are TGTGCCAGCAGCCAACCGACAGGGAGGGACACTGAAGCTTTCTTT. This gives the protein CASSQPTGRDTEAFF. The J gene is TRBJ1-1, the V gene TRBV14; 7 bases map to TRBD1. The CDR3 has 15 amino acids. Germline V lookup: CDR1 SGHDN, CDR2 FVKESK. V was pared by 2 bases and J by 3 bases, with 6 bases of the junction left unmatched.

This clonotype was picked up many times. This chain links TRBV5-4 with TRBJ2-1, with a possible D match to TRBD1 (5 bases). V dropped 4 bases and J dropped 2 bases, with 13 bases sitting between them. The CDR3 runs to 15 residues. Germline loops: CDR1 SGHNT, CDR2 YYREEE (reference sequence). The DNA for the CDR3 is TGTGCCAGCAGCCCTCGACAGCAGCCCTACAATGAGCAGTTCTTC. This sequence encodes CASSPRQQPYNEQFF.

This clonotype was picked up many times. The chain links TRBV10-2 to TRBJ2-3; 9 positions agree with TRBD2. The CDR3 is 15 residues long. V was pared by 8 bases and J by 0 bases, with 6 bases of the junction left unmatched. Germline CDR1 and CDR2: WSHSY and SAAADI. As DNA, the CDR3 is TGCGCCAGCGGGATAGCGGGGGCCAGCACAGATACGCAGTATTTT. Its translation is CASGIAGASTDTQYF.

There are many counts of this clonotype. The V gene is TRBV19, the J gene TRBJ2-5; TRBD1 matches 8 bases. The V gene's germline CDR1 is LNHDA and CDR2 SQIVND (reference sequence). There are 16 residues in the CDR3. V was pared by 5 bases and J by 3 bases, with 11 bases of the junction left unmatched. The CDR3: CASSDRGHRGEETQYF. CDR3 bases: TGTGCCAGTAGTGACAGGGGACATAGGGGAGAAGAGACCCAGTACTTC.

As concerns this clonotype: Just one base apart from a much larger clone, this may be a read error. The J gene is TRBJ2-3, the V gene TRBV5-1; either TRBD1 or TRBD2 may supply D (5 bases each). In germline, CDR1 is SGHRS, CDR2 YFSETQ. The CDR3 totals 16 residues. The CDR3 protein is CTSSTDGTRGTDTQYF. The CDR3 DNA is TGCACCAGCAGCACCGACGGGACCCGGGGCACAGATACGCAGTATTTT.

The CDR3 reads CASRPGGSPNTEAFF. The CDR3 DNA follows: TGTGCCAGCAGGCCGGGGGGATCACCGAACACTGAAGCTTTCTTT. The V and J genes are TRBV6-5 and TRBJ1-1; possible D gene TRBD1, 5 bases. The CDR3 is 15 residues long. Per the germline V gene, CDR1 is MNHEY and CDR2 is SVGAGI. V shed 6 bases and J shed 1 base, with 15 bases lying between them.

CDR3 sequence: CSARHGSSYNSPLHF. The CDR3 nucleotides are TGCAGTGCTAGACACGGAAGCTCCTATAATTCACCCCTCCACTTT. The gene calls are TRBV20-1 and TRBJ1-6; unclear D gene. V gave up 2 bases and J gave up 0 bases, with 8 bases separating them. Germline CDR1 DFQATT, CDR2 SNEGSKA (reference sequence). There are 15 residues in the CDR3.

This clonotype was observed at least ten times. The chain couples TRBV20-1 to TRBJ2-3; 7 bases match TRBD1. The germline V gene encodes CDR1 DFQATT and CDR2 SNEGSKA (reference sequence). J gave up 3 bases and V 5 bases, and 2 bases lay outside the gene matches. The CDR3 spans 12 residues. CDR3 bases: TGCAGTGCTCTGGGACAGACAGATACGCAGTATTTT. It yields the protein CSALGQTDTQYF.

The CDR3 loop is CASSQDGGLNTEAFF. The CDR3 coding sequence is TGTGCCAGCAGCCAAGATGGGGGGTTGAACACTGAAGCTTTCTTT. The chain carries TRBV3-1 and TRBJ1-1, with a tentative D call TRBD1 (5 bases). With 0 bases removed from V and 0 bases from J, the gap between germline ends came to 8 bases. Germline CDR1 is LGHDT and CDR2 is YNNKEL (reference sequence). The CDR3 is 15 amino acids.

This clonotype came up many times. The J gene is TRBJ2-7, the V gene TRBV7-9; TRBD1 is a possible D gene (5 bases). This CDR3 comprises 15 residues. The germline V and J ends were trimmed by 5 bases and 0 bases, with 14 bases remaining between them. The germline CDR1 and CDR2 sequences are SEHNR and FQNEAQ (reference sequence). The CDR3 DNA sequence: TGTGCCAGCAGCCACAGGTTAGGAAGCTCCTACGAGCAGTACTTC. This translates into CASSHRLGSSYEQYF.

In DNA form, the CDR3 reads TGCAGTGCTACCTCAGGGACAGGGGTTTCCGAGCAGTACTTC. It codes for CSATSGTGVSEQYF. The gene calls are TRBV20-1 and TRBJ2-7, with 10 nucleotides matching TRBD1. The germline gives CDR1 DFQATT, CDR2 SNEGSKA (reference sequence). This CDR3 region has 14 residues. The V and J ends lost 4 bases and 6 bases, in that order; junction bases with no gene match: 9.

This chain's CDR3 is CASSLAGPDTQYF. In DNA form, the CDR3 reads TGTGCCAGCAGCTTAGCAGGCCCAGATACGCAGTATTTT. The V gene is TRBV11-2, the J gene TRBJ2-3; D is undetermined. Trimming pared 1 base from V and 4 bases from J, leaving 6 bases between. The CDR3 covers 13 residues. Looked up from germline, CDR1 is SGHAT and CDR2 is FQNNGV.

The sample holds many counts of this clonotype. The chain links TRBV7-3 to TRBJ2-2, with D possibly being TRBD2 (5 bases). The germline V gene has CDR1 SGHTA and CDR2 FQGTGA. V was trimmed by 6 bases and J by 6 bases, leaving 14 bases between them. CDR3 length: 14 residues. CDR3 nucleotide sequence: TGTGCCAGCAGTCCTAAAGCGGCCCCCGGGGAGCTGTTTTTT. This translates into CASSPKAAPGELFF.

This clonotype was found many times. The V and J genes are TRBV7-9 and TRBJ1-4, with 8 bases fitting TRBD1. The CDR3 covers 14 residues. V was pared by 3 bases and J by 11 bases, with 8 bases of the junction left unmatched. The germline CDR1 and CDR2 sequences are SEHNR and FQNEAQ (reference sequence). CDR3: CASSFAAGGWKLFF. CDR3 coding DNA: TGTGCCAGCAGCTTTGCGGCAGGGGGCTGGAAACTGTTTTTT. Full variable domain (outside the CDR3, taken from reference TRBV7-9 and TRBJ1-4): DTGVSQNPRHKITKRGQNVTFRCDPISEHNRLYWYRQTLGQGPEFLTYFQNEAQLEKSRLLSDRFSAERPKGSFSTLEIQRTEQGDSAMYLCASSFAAGGWKLFFGSGTQLSVL.

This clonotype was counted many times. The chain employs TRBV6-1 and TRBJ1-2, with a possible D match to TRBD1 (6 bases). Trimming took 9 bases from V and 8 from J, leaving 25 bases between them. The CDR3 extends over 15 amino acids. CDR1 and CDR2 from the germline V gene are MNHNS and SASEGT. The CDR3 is CASSSIQGTGRGYTF. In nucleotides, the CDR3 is TGTGCCAGTAGTTCAATTCAGGGGACTGGACGGGGCTACACCTTC.

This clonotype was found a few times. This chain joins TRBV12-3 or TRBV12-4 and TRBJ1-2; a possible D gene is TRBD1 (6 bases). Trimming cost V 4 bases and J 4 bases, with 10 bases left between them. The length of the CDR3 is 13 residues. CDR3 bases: TGTGCCAGCAGTTCGGACAGTCTCTATGGCTACACCTTC. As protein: CASSSDSLYGYTF.

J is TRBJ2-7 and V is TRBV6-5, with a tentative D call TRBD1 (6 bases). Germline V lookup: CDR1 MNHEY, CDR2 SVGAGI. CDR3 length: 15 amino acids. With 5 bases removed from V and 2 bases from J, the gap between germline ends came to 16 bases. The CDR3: CASSNKLGAAYEQYF. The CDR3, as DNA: TGTGCCAGCAGTAACAAACTGGGGGCGGCCTACGAGCAGTACTTC.

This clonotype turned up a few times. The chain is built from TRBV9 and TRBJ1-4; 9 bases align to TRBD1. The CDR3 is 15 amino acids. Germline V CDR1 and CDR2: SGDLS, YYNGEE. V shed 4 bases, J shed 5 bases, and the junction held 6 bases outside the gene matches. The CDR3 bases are TGTGCCAGCAGCATCACCGGGACAGGGAATGAAAAACTGTTTTTT. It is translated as CASSITGTGNEKLFF.

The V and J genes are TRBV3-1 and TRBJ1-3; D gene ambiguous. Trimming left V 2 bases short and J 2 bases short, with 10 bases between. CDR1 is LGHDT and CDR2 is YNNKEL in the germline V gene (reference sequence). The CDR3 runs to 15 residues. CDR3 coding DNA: TGTGCCAGCAGCCAACCGACATTTACTGGAAACACCATATATTTT. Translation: CASSQPTFTGNTIYF.

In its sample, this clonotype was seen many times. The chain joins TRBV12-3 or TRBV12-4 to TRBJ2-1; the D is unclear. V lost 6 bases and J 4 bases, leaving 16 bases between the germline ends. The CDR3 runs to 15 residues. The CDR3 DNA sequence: TGTGCCAGCAGGCCGCCCGGCAGCATTTACAATGAGCAGTTCTTC. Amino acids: CASRPPGSIYNEQFF.

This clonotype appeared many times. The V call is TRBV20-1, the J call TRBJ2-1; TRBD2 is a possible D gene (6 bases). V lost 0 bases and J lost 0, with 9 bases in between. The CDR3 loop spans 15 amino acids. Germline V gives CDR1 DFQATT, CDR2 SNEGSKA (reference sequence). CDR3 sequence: CSARDRGSSYNEQFF. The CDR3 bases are TGCAGTGCTAGAGACCGGGGGAGCTCCTACAATGAGCAGTTCTTC.

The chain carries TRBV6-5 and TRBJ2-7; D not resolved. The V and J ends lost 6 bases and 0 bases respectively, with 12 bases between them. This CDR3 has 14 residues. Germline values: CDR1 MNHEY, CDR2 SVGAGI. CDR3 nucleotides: TGTGCCAGCAGACGCCCAAGGGACTCCTACGAGCAGTACTTC. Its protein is CASRRPRDSYEQYF.

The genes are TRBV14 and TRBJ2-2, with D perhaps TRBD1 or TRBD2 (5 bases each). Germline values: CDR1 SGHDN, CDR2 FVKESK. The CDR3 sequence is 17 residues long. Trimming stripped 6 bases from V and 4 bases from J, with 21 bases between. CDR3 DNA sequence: TGTGCCAGCAGTCGATTCCCCGGGGCGGTTTCCACCGGGGAGCTGTTTTTT. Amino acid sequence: CASSRFPGAVSTGELFF. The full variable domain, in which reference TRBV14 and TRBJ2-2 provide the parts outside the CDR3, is EAGVTQFPSHSVIEKGQTVTLRCDPISGHDNLYWYRRVMGKEIKFLLHFVKESKQDESGMPNNRFLAERTGGTYSTLKVQPAELEDSGVYFCASSRFPGAVSTGELFFGEGSRLTVL.

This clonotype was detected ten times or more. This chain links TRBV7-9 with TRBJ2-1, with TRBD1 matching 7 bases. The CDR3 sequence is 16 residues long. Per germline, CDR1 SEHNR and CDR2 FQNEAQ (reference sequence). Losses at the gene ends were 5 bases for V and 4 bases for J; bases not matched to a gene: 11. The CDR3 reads CASSRKGDSTYNEQFF. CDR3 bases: TGTGCCAGCAGCCGAAAAGGGGACAGTACTTACAATGAGCAGTTCTTC.

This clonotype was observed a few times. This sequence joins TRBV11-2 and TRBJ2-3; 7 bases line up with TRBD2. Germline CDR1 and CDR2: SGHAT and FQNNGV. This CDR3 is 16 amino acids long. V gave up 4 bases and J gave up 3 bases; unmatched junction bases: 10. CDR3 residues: CASSSPGTIKTDTQYF. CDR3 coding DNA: TGTGCCAGCAGCTCGCCCGGGACTATAAAAACAGATACGCAGTATTTT.

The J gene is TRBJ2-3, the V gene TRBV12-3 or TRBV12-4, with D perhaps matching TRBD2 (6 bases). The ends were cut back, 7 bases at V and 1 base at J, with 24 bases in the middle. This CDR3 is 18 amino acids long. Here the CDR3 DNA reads TGTGCCAGCACCGTTAAGGGACTCGACTCAAGGGGCACAGATACGCAGTATTTT. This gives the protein CASTVKGLDSRGTDTQYF.